Below are 15 T cell receptor beta chains sequenced from a single sample in a study of identical twins. TCRdb used MiXCR to reprocess the 5' RACE reads, holding one entry per CDR3 protein. The profile shows 650,000 to 800,000 distinct CDR3 sequences, around 8.3% of them singletons. These same records also appear under a second study, on yellow fever vaccine responses in identical twins.

The sequenced material came from PBMCs. Receptors were obtained from a woman aged 18-30 years in good health.

This clonotype was seen a handful of times. The chain combines TRBV4-2 with TRBJ2-3, with 7 bases that match TRBD1. CDR3 length equals 18 residues. From germline, CDR1 is LGHNA and CDR2 YNFKEQ. Trimming at V came to 1 base and at J to 4 bases, leaving 14 bases not matched to a gene. The CDR3 reads CASSQATGTVRSADTQYF. Here the CDR3 DNA reads TGTGCCAGCAGCCAAGCCACCGGGACAGTCCGTTCGGCAGATACGCAGTATTTT.

A few counts support this clonotype. The CDR3 nucleotides read TGCGCCAGCAGCCAAGTGTCCGGGGCACACTACGAGCAGTACTTC. Its protein product is CASSQVSGAHYEQYF. The J gene is TRBJ2-7, the V gene TRBV4-3, with D perhaps given as TRBD1 or TRBD2 (5 bases each). The germline gives CDR1 LGHNA, CDR2 YSLEER. The CDR3 covers 15 residues. Trimming pared 1 base from V and 3 bases from J, leaving 13 bases between.

This clonotype occurred many times. The chain recombines TRBV4-2 with TRBJ2-7, with a tentative D call TRBD2 (5 bases). V was clipped by 6 bases and J by 0 bases, with 18 bases between them. The germline gives CDR1 LGHNA, CDR2 YNFKEQ. The CDR3 has 16 residues. The CDR3 bases are TGTGCCAGCAGTCCCACAATAGCGTCAAGCTCCTACGAGCAGTACTTC. It translates to CASSPTIASSSYEQYF.

For this clonotype: This may come from a read error, since a much larger clone is one base off. The rearrangement joins TRBV2 to TRBJ2-4; D ambiguous. Germline V lookup: CDR1 SNHLY, CDR2 FYNNEI. This CDR3 is 13 amino acids long. Written as DNA, the CDR3 is TGTGCCAGCAGTGGAACCAGTTCCAACAGTCAGTACTTC. It specifies CASSGTSSNSQYF.

This clonotype was detected a few times. The V call is TRBV12-3 or TRBV12-4, the J call TRBJ2-1; D gene ambiguous. This CDR3 contains 13 residues. V was cut by 7 bases and J by 2 bases, with 9 bases left in between. CDR3 nucleotides: TGTGCCAGCAAGCCCCCCCCCTACAATGAGCAGTTCTTC. This encodes CASKPPPYNEQFF.

This chain connects TRBV18 to TRBJ2-5; D may be TRBD1 (5 bases). The CDR3 loop spans 15 amino acids. Germline CDR1 KGHSH, CDR2 LQKENI. V was trimmed by 4 bases and J by 1 base, leaving 13 bases between them. CDR3 protein: CASSRFQGGQETQYF. CDR3 DNA: TGTGCCAGCTCACGCTTTCAGGGTGGCCAAGAGACCCAGTACTTC.

Ten or more counts support this clonotype. The chain combines TRBV5-1 with TRBJ2-1; no clear D. Trimming pared 0 bases from V and 5 bases from J, leaving 9 bases between. The germline V gene encodes CDR1 SGHRS and CDR2 YFSETQ. This CDR3 comprises 14 residues. CDR3 nucleotides: TGCGCCAGCAGCTTGGAAGGGATAGACAATGAGCAGTTCTTC. It yields the protein CASSLEGIDNEQFF.

This clonotype was seen many times. This chain links TRBV25-1 with TRBJ2-5, with 9 bases identical to TRBD1. The CDR3 is 15 amino acids. Germline V gene lookup returns CDR1 MGHDK and CDR2 SYGVNS. The trim removed 3 bases at V and 5 bases at J, leaving 7 bases unmatched. The CDR3 coding sequence is TGTGCCAGCAGTGAGGGCCGGACAGGGGCCGAGACCCAGTACTTC. Translation gives CASSEGRTGAETQYF.

This clonotype was seen at least ten times. The V and J genes are TRBV28 and TRBJ2-2; TRBD2 is a possible D gene (5 bases). The CDR3 totals 17 residues. Trimming took off 2 bases at V and 2 bases at J, with 15 bases between the two ends. Looked up from germline, CDR1 is MDHEN and CDR2 is SYDVKM. The CDR3 sequence is CASSLGSGRTNTGELFF. In DNA, the CDR3 is TGTGCCAGCAGTTTAGGTTCGGGCAGGACTAACACCGGGGAGCTGTTTTTT.

The chain joins TRBV20-1 to TRBJ1-1, with D hard to call. Germline V lookup: CDR1 DFQATT, CDR2 SNEGSKA (reference sequence). Trimming removed 1 base from V and 0 bases from J, with 9 bases in between. The CDR3 spans 14 residues. The CDR3 nucleotides read TGCAGTGCTAGAGGTGGAACAATGAACACTGAAGCTTTCTTT. This sequence encodes CSARGGTMNTEAFF.

The chain recombines TRBV6-2 or TRBV6-3 with TRBJ2-1; 11 nucleotides align to TRBD2. From germline, CDR1 is MNHEY and CDR2 SVGEGT. The CDR3 sequence is 15 residues long. V shed 0 bases, J shed 7 bases, and the junction held 2 bases outside the gene matches. The CDR3 loop reads CASSYSTSGVNEQFF. In DNA form, the CDR3 reads TGTGCCAGCAGTTACTCGACTAGCGGGGTTAATGAGCAGTTCTTC.

This clonotype was counted only a few times. This chain uses TRBV7-9 with TRBJ2-3; weak D call: TRBD2 (6 bases). The CDR3 extends over 15 amino acids. The germline gives CDR1 SEHNR, CDR2 FQNEAQ (reference sequence). V lost 1 base and J lost 4, with 12 bases in between. CDR3 DNA sequence: TGTGCCAGCAGCTTAGATGCGGGGTCTGCAGATACGCAGTATTTT. Translation: CASSLDAGSADTQYF.

In this sample, this clonotype turned up a few times. The chain recombines TRBV27 with TRBJ2-3; D is perhaps TRBD2 (5 bases). The CDR3 has 15 residues. The V and J ends lost 6 bases and 7 bases respectively, with 20 bases between them. From germline, CDR1 is MNHEY and CDR2 SMNVEV (reference sequence). CDR3 DNA: TGTGCCAGCAGCAAGACGCGGCTCGGGGAGAATACGCAGTATTTT. As protein: CASSKTRLGENTQYF.

This chain uses TRBV15 with TRBJ2-1; 14 nucleotides align to TRBD2. Trimming took 0 bases from V and 9 from J; bases not matched to a gene: 7. This CDR3 has 17 amino acids. Germline V gene sequence: CDR1 LNHNV, CDR2 YYDKDF (reference sequence). CDR3 in DNA: TGTGCCACCAGCAGAGATTTTAGACTAGCGGGAGGGAGTGAGCAGTTCTTC. It encodes CATSRDFRLAGGSEQFF. Full variable domain (rest looked up from reference TRBV15 and TRBJ2-1): DAMVIQNPRYQVTQFGKPVTLSCSQTLNHNVMYWYQQKSSQAPKLLFHYYDKDFNNEADTPDNFQSRRPNTSFCFLDIRSPGLGDTAMYLCATSRDFRLAGGSEQFFGPGTRLTVL.

The genes are TRBV24-1 and TRBJ1-5; D remains unclear. This CDR3 is built from 12 residues. The V and J ends lost 9 bases and 1 base respectively, with 6 bases between them. Germline CDR1 is KGHDR and CDR2 is SFDVKD. CDR3 sequence (DNA): TGTGCCACCGGGCAAAGCAATCAGCCCCAGCATTTT. This translates into CATGQSNQPQHF.